Each of the 5 T cell receptor beta chains below was sequenced from the same sample in a study of blood T cell repertoires in COVID-19. Measured with immunoSEQ multiplex PCR; TCRdb has only the in-frame clones, and not every one. The sample has more than 75,000 clones, 80% to 85% seen once; the top ten hold around a sixth. What was sequenced was peripheral blood. Receptor source: an elderly woman with active or convalescent COVID-19.

The J gene is TRBJ1-5, the V gene TRBV30, with TRBD1 matching over 12 bases. J gave up 6 bases and V 5 bases, and 2 bases lay outside the gene matches. CDR3 length: 13 residues. Per the germline V gene, CDR1 is GTSNPN and CDR2 is SVGIG (reference sequence). The CDR3 protein is CAWAGQGAQPQHF. The DNA for the CDR3 is TGTGCCTGGGCGGGACAGGGGGCTCAGCCCCAGCATTTT.

This clone was seen more than once but under ten times. V usage is TRBV14 and J usage is TRBJ1-2; 9 nucleotides match TRBD1. Germline lookup yields CDR1 SGHDN and CDR2 FVKESK. The trim removed 4 bases at V and 1 base at J, leaving 7 bases unmatched. The CDR3 length is 16 residues. The chain's CDR3 is CASSRAETGGNYGYTF. The CDR3 bases are TGTGCCAGCAGCCGTGCGGAGACAGGGGGTAACTATGGCTACACCTTC. The entire variable domain, with the rest obtained from reference TRBV14 and TRBJ1-2, is as follows: EAGVTQFPSHSVIEKGQTVTLRCDPISGHDNLYWYRRVMGKEIKFLLHFVKESKQDESGMPNNRFLAERTGGTYSTLKVQPAELEDSGVYFCASSRAETGGNYGYTFGSGTRLTVV.

The chain employs TRBV5-1 and TRBJ2-1; D might be TRBD2 (6 bases). The CDR3 runs to 13 residues. Trimming removed 3 bases from V and 10 bases from J, with 14 bases in between. Per the germline V gene, CDR1 is SGHRS and CDR2 is YFSETQ. DNA of the CDR3: TGCGCCAGCAGCTCCCCCGGGGGTGGCGAGCAGTTCTTC. It translates to CASSSPGGGEQFF.

V is TRBV11-1 and J is TRBJ2-1; 14 bases agree with TRBD2. Germline CDR1 SGHAT, CDR2 FQDESV (reference sequence). The ends lost 1 base at V and 5 bases at J; junction bases unmatched: 1. This CDR3 spans 16 amino acids. CDR3 DNA sequence: TGTGCCAGCAGCTTAGGGACTAGCGGGAGGAACAATGAGCAGTTCTTC. It yields the protein CASSLGTSGRNNEQFF. Full variable domain (rest looked up from reference TRBV11-1 and TRBJ2-1): EAEVAQSPRYKITEKSQAVAFWCDPISGHATLYWYRQILGQGPELLVQFQDESVVDDSQLPKDRFSAERLKGVDSTLKIQPAELGDSAMYLCASSLGTSGRNNEQFFGPGTRLTVL.

This clone was counted a few times. The rearrangement links TRBV6-5 to TRBJ2-7, with 7 bases aligning to TRBD1. The length of the CDR3 is 14 residues. Germline V lookup: CDR1 MNHEY, CDR2 SVGAGI. The V segment lost 7 bases and the J segment 0 bases; nucleotides outside the gene matches: 6. The CDR3: CASTWTGDSYEQYF. In nucleotides, the CDR3 is TGTGCCAGCACCTGGACAGGCGACTCCTACGAGCAGTACTTC.